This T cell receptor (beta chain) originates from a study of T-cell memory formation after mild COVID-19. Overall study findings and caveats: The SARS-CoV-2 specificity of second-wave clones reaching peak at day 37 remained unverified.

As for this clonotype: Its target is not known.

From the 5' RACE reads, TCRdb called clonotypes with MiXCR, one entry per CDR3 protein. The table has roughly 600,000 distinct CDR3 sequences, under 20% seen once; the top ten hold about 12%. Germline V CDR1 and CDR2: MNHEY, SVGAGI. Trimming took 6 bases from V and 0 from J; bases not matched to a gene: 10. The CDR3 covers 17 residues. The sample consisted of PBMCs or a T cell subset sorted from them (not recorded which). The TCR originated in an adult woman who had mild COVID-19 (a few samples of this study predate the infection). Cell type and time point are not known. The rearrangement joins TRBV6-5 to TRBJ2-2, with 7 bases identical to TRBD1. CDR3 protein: CASSPGTVNTNTGELFF. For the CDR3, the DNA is TGTGCCAGCAGCCCCGGGACAGTAAATACGAACACCGGGGAGCTGTTTTTT.